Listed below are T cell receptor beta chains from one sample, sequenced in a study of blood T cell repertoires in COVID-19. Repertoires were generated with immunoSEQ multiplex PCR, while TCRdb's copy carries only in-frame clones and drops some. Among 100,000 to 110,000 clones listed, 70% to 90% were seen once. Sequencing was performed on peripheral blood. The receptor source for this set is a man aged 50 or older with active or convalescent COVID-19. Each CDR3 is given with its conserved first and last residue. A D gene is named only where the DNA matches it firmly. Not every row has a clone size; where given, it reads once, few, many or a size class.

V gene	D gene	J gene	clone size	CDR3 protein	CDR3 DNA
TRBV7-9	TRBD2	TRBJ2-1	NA	CASSPGLAGDYNEQFF	TGTGCCAGCAGCCCGGGACTAGCGGGGGACTACAATGAGCAGTTCTTC
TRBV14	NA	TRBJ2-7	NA	CASSQVRVWTYEQYF	TGTGCCAGCAGCCAAGTCCGGGTTTGGACCTACGAGCAGTACTTC
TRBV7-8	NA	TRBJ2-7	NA	CASSQGLNYEQYF	TGTGCCAGCAGCCAGGGACTGAACTACGAGCAGTACTTC
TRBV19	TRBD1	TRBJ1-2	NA	CASSMLGQGLSPYGYTF	TGTGCCAGTAGTATGTTAGGACAGGGTCTTTCCCCCTATGGCTACACCTTC
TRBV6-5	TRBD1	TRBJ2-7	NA	CASSPTGVHEQYF	TGTGCCAGCAGCCCAACAGGGGTCCACGAGCAGTACTTC
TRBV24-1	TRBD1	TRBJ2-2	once	CATSDMRQGLNGELFF	TGTGCCACCAGTGACATGCGACAGGGATTGAACGGGGAGCTGTTTTTT
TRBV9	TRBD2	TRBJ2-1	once	CASSLRWTSGMIEQFF	TGTGCCAGCAGCCTCCGTTGGACTAGCGGGATGATTGAGCAGTTCTTC
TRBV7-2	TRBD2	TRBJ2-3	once	CASSLAYRASGRDTQYF	TGTGCCAGCAGCTTAGCTTACCGAGCTAGCGGGAGGGATACGCAGTATTTT
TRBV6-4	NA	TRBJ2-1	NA	CASSQEGYSDEQFF	TGTGCCAGCAGCCAGGAGGGGTACTCCGATGAGCAGTTCTTC
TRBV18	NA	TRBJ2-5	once	CASSPSQETQYF	TGTGCCAGCTCACCGAGTCAAGAGACCCAGTACTTC
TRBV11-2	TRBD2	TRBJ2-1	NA	CASSLVRTSGANEQFF	TGTGCCAGCAGCTTGGTTAGGACTAGCGGAGCTAATGAGCAGTTCTTC
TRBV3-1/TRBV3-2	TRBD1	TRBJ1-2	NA	CASSQLDSGGDGYTF	TGTGCCAGCAGCCAATTGGATTCAGGGGGCGATGGCTACACCTTC
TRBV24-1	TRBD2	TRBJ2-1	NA	CATSDYLAGVYNEQFF	TGTGCCACCAGTGATTATTTAGCGGGAGTCTACAATGAGCAGTTCTTC
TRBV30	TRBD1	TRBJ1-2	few	CAWSNRGGGYTF	TGTGCCTGGTCGAACAGGGGAGGCGGCTACACCTTC
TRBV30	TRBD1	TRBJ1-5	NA	CAWSSQGAGGPQHF	TGTGCCTGGAGTTCCCAGGGGGCAGGGGGGCCCCAGCATTTT
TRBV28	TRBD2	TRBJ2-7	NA	CASRRTSGRVYEQYF	TGTGCCAGCAGAAGGACTAGCGGGAGAGTATACGAGCAGTACTTC
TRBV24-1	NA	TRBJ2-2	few	CATSGSGWAPAGGGELFF	TGTGCCACCAGTGGGTCCGGCTGGGCCCCTGCTGGAGGCGGGGAGCTGTTTTTT
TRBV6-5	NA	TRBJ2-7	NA	CASSKTRSVYEQYF	TGTGCCAGCAGTAAGACTAGATCTGTCTACGAGCAGTACTTC
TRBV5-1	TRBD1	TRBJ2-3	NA	CASQEVGQGTDTQYF	TGCGCCAGCCAGGAGGTAGGACAGGGCACAGATACGCAGTATTTT
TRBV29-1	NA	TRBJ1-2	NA	CSVDQVANYGYTF	TGCAGCGTTGACCAGGTTGCCAACTATGGCTACACCTTC
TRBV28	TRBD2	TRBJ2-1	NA	CASSSSSSSGRWFEQFF	TGTGCCAGCAGTTCCAGCTCTTCCAGCGGGAGGTGGTTTGAGCAGTTCTTC
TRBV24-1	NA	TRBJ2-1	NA	CATSDSGNYNEQFF	TGTGCCACCAGTGACTCCGGGAATTACAATGAGCAGTTCTTC
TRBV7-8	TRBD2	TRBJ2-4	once	CASSSAGAGEKNIQYF	TGTGCCAGCAGCTCCGCCGGAGCGGGAGAAAAAAACATTCAGTACTTC
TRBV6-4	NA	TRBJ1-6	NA	CASSDSRTDNSPLHF	TGTGCCAGCAGTGACTCGAGGACAGATAATTCACCCCTCCACTTT